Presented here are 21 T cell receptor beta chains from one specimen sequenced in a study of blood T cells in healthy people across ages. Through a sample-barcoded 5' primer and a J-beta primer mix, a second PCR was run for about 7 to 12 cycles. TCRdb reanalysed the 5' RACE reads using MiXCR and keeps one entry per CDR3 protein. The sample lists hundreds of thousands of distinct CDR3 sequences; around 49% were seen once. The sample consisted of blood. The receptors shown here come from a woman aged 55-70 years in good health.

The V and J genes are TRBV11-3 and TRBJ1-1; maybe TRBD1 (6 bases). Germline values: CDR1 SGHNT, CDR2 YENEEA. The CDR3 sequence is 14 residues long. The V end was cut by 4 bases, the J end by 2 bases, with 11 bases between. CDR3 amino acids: CASSSGQFNTEAFF. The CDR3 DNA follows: TGTGCCAGCAGCTCTGGACAGTTTAACACTGAAGCTTTCTTT.

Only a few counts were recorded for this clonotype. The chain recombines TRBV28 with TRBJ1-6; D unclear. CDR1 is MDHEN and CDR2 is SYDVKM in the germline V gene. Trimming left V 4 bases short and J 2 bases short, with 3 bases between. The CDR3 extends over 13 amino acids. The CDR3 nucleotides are TGTGCCAGCAGTTCCGCCTATAATTCACCCCTCCACTTT. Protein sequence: CASSSAYNSPLHF.

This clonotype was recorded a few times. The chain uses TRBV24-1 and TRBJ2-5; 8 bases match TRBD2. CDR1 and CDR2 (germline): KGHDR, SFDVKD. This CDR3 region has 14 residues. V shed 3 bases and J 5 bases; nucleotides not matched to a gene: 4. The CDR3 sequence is CATSDSGRGETQYF. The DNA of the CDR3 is TGTGCCACCAGTGATAGCGGGAGAGGGGAGACCCAGTACTTC.

The CDR3 region has the DNA TGTGCCAGCAGTCGACCCTCAGGCTACAATCAGCCCCAGCATTTT. Protein: CASSRPSGYNQPQHF. The chain joins TRBV28 to TRBJ1-5; no clear D gene. V lost 5 bases, J lost 3 bases, and 14 bases lay in between. Germline assignment: CDR1 MDHEN and CDR2 SYDVKM. The CDR3 extends over 15 amino acids.

CDR3 residues: CASSLGRIPIYNEQFF. Written as DNA, the CDR3 is TGCGCCAGCAGCTTGGGGCGGATACCAATTTACAATGAGCAGTTCTTC. This chain links TRBV5-1 with TRBJ2-1, with D unresolved. Trimming stripped 0 bases from V and 4 bases from J, with 14 bases between. Germline V gives CDR1 SGHRS, CDR2 YFSETQ. The CDR3 has 16 amino acids.

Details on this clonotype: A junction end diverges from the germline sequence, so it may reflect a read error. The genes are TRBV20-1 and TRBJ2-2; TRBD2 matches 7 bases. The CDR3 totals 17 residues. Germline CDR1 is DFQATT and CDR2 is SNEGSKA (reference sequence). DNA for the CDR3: TGCAGTGCTAGAGCCCCCCGACTAGCAGCGAACACCGTGGAGCTGTTTTTT. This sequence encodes CSARAPRLAANTVELFF.

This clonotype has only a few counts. The CDR3 sequence is CASSRQLAGGTDTQYF. The CDR3, as DNA: TGTGCCAGCAGCCGACAACTAGCGGGAGGGACAGATACGCAGTATTTT. The chain couples TRBV7-8 to TRBJ2-3, with TRBD2 matching over 13 bases. This CDR3 is built from 16 residues. V shed 5 bases and J 3 bases; nucleotides not matched to a gene: 5. Germline V gene lookup returns CDR1 SGHVS and CDR2 FQNEAQ.

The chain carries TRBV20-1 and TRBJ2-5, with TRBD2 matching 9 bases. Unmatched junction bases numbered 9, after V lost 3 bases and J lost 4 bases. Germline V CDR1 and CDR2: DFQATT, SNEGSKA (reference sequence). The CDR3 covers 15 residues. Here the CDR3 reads CSASLAGAGVETQYF. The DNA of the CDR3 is TGCAGTGCTAGCTTAGCGGGGGCGGGGGTAGAGACCCAGTACTTC.

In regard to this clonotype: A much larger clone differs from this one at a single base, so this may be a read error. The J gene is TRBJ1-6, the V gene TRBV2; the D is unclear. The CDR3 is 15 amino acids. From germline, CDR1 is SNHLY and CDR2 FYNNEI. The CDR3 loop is CVSSTRNLMDSPLHF. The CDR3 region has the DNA TGTGTCAGCAGCACCAGGAACCTTATGGATTCACCCCTCCACTTT.

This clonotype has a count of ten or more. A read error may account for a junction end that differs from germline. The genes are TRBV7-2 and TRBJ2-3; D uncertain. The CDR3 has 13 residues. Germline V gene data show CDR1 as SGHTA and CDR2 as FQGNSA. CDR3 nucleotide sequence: TGCGCCAGCAGCTTGCTCGGAGCAGATACGCAGTATTTT. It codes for CASSLLGADTQYF. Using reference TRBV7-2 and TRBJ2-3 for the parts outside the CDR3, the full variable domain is GAGVSQSPSNKVTEKGKDVELRCDPISGHTALYWYRQSLGQGLEFLIYFQGNSAPDKSGLPSDRFSAERTGGSVSTLTIQRTQQEDSAVYLCASSLLGADTQYFGPGTRLTVL.

The DNA of the CDR3 is TGTGCCAGCAGCCAACGCCTTGACGGGGGGGAAGCTTTCTTT. Translation: CASSQRLDGGEAFF. This chain uses TRBV16 with TRBJ1-1; D perhaps matches TRBD1 (5 bases). Germline V gives CDR1 KGHSY, CDR2 FQNENV. The CDR3 covers 14 residues. Trimming removed 2 bases at V and 8 bases at J, with 15 bases between.

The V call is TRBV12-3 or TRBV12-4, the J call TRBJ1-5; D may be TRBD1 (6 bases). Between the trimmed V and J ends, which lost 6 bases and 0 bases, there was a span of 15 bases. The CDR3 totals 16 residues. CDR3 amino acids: CASSQGQRYSNQPQHF. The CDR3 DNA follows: TGTGCCAGCAGCCAAGGACAGCGATATAGCAATCAGCCCCAGCATTTT.

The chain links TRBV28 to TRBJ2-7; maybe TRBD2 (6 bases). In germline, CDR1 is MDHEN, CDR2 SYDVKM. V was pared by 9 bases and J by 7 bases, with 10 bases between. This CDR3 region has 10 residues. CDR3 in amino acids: CASGGVEQYF. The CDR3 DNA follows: TGTGCCAGTGGAGGGGTTGAGCAGTACTTC.

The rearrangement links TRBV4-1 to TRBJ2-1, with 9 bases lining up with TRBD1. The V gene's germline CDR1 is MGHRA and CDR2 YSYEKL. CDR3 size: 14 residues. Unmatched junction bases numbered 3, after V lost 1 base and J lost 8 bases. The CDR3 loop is CASSQGGQGDEQFF. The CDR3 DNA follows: TGCGCCAGCAGCCAAGGGGGACAGGGAGATGAGCAGTTCTTC.

DNA of the CDR3: TGTGCCAGCATTGGGGACTCAGGGCGGTCCTACAATGAGCAGTTCTTC. Translation: CASIGDSGRSYNEQFF. The chain recombines TRBV6-5 with TRBJ2-1; D might be TRBD2 (6 bases). V was clipped by 7 bases and J by 1 base, with 17 bases between them. Germline V CDR1 and CDR2: MNHEY, SVGAGI. The CDR3 length is 16 residues.

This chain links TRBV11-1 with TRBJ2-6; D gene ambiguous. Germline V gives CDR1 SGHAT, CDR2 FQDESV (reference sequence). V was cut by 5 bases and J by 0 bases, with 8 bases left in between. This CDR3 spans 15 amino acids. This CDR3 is CASSPPYSGANVLTF. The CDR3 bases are TGTGCCAGCAGCCCACCGTACTCTGGGGCCAACGTCCTGACTTTC.

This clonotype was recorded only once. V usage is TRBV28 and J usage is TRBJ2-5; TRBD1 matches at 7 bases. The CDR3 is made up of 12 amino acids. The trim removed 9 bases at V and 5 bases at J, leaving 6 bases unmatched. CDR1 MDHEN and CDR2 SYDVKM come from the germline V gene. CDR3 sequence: CASHDRDETQYF. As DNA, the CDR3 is TGTGCCAGTCACGACAGGGACGAGACCCAGTACTTC.

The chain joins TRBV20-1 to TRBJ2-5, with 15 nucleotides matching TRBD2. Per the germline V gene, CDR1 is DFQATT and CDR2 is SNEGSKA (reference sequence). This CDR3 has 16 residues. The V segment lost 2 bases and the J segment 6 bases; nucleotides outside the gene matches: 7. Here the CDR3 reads CSARTWTSGRVQTQYF. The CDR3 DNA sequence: TGCAGTGCTAGAACATGGACTAGCGGGAGGGTTCAGACCCAGTACTTC.

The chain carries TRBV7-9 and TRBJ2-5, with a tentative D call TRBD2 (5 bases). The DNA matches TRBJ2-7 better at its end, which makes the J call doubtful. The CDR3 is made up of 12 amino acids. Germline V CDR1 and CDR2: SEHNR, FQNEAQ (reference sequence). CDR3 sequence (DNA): TGTGCCAGCAGCTGGGAGTTGCACGAGCAGTACTTC. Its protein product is CASSWELHEQYF.

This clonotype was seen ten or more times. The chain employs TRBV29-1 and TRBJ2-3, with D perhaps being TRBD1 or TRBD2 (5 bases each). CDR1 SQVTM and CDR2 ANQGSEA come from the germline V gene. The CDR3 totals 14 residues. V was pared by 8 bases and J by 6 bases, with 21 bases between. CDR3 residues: CSTAAASEGDTQYF. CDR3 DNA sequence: TGCAGCACTGCGGCTGCGTCAGAGGGGGATACGCAGTATTTT.

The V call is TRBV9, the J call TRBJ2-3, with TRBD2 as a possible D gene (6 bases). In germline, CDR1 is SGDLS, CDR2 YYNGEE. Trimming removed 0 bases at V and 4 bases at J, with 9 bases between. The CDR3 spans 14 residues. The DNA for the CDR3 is TGTGCCAGCAGCGTAGCCGGGAGCGCAGATACGCAGTATTTT. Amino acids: CASSVAGSADTQYF.